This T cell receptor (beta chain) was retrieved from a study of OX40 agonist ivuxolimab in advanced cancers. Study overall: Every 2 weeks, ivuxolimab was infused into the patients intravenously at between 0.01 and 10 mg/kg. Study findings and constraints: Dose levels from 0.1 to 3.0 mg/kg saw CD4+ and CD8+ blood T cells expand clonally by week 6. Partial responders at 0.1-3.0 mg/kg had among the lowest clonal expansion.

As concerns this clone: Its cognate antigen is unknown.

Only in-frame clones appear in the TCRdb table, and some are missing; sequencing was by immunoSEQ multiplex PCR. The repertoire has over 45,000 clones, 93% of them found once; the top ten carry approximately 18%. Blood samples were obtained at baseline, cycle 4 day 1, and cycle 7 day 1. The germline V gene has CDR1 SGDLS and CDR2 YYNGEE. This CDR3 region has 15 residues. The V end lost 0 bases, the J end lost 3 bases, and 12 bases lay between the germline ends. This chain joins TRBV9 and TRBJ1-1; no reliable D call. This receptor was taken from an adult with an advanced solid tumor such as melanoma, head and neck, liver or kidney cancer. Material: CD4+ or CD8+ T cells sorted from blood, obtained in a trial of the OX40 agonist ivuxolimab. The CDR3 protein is CASSVGGGYHTEAFF. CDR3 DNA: TGTGCCAGCAGCGTAGGTGGTGGGTATCACACTGAAGCTTTCTTT.